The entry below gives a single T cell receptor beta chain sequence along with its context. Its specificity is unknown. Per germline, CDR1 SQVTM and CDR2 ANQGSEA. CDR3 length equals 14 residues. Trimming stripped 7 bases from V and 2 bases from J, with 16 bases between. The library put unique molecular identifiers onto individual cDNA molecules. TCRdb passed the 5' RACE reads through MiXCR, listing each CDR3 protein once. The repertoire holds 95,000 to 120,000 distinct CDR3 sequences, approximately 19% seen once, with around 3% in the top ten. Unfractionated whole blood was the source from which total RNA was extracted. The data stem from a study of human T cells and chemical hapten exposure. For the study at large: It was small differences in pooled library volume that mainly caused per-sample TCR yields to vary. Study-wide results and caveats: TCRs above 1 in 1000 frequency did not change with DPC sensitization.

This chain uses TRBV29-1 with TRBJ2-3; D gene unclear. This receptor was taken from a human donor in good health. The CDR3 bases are TGCAGCGACCAAGGGCCTGACTTCACAGATACGCAGTATTTT. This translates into CSDQGPDFTDTQYF.